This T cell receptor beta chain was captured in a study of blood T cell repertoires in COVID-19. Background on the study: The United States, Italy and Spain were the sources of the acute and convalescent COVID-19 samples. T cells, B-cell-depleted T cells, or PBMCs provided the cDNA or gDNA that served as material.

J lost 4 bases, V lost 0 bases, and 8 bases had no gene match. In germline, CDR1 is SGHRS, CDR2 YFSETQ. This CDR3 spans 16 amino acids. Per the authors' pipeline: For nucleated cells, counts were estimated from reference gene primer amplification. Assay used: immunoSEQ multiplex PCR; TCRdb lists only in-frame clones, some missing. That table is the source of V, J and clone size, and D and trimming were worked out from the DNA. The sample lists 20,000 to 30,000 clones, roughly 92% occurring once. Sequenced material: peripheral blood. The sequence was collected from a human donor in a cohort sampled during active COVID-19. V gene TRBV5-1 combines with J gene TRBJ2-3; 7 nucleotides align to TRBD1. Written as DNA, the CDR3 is TGCGCCAGCAGCTTGGGAGACAGGGTCGGCGCAGATACGCAGTATTTT. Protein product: CASSLGDRVGADTQYF.